This entry is about one T cell receptor beta chain. This specimen comes from a study of blood T cell repertoires in COVID-19. This CDR3 is 15 amino acids long. Trimming pared 4 bases from V and 0 bases from J, leaving 10 bases between. Germline assignment: CDR1 MNHEY and CDR2 SMNVEV (reference sequence). Assay: immunoSEQ multiplex PCR; the TCRdb copy retains only in-frame clones and omits some. The repertoire holds about 150,000 clones, with 70% to 85% as singletons. The receptor comes from a woman between 50 and 59 years old with acute or convalescent COVID-19. This chain joins TRBV27 and TRBJ2-4, with a tentative D call TRBD2 (6 bases). Sample: peripheral blood. CDR3 amino acids: CASSSGSLAKNIQYF. Written as DNA, the CDR3 is TGTGCCAGCAGTTCCGGGAGTCTAGCCAAAAACATTCAGTACTTC.